A single sample is the source of the 19 T cell receptor beta chains below, sequenced in a study of T cells after yellow fever vaccination. TCRdb called the 5' RACE reads again in MiXCR, with one record for every CDR3 protein. The sample consists of 350,000 to 550,000 distinct CDR3 sequences, about 19% of them appearing once. Specimen: PBMCs, collected before the yellow fever booster vaccination. The receptor source for this set is a man between 18 and 35 years old who received the YFV17D yellow fever vaccine.

The table lists this clonotype with a few counts. This sequence joins TRBV5-5 and TRBJ2-7, with TRBD1 matching over 7 bases. This CDR3 spans 14 amino acids. The ends lost 4 bases at V and 4 bases at J; junction bases unmatched: 8. Germline CDR1 is SGHKS and CDR2 is YYEKEE (reference sequence). The chain's CDR3 is CASSAWDRPYEQYV. In DNA form, the CDR3 reads TGTGCCAGCAGCGCCTGGGACAGACCTTACGAGCAGTACGTC.

The CDR3, as DNA: TGTGCCAGCAGCCAGGAACAGGCCGGGTGGAGCACAGATACGCAGTATTTT. It yields the protein CASSQEQAGWSTDTQYF. J is TRBJ2-3 and V is TRBV4-2, with D possibly being TRBD1 (5 bases). Germline CDR1 reads LGHNA; CDR2 reads YNFKEQ. This CDR3 is 17 amino acids long. Deletions cut 3 bases from V and 0 bases from J, with 16 bases between.

This clonotype was detected a few times. V usage is TRBV12-3 or TRBV12-4 and J usage is TRBJ2-6; TRBD2 agrees at 13 bases. The CDR3 consists of 17 residues. J lost 4 bases, V lost 6 bases, and 6 bases had no gene match. The CDR3 region is CASRKGLAGTGANVLTF. CDR3 coding DNA: TGTGCCAGCAGGAAGGGACTAGCGGGGACAGGGGCCAACGTCCTGACTTTC.

This clonotype was detected a few times. The rearrangement links TRBV20-1 to TRBJ2-7; no clear D. This CDR3 has 11 amino acids. The germline gives CDR1 DFQATT, CDR2 SNEGSKA (reference sequence). Trimming stripped 5 bases from V and 2 bases from J, with 7 bases between. The CDR3 region is CSAHAPYEQYF. The CDR3 DNA follows: TGCAGTGCTCACGCACCCTACGAGCAGTACTTC.

This clonotype was detected only a few times. V gene TRBV20-1 combines with J gene TRBJ1-5; TRBD1 might be the D (6 bases). Germline V lookup: CDR1 DFQATT, CDR2 SNEGSKA (reference sequence). The CDR3 length is 15 residues. V lost 4 bases to trimming and J lost 2 bases, with 15 bases between them. CDR3 coding DNA: TGCAGTGCTACGCGGGTTCCAGGGGGCAATCAGCCCCAGCATTTT. It specifies CSATRVPGGNQPQHF.

This clonotype was seen many times. The chain joins TRBV30 to TRBJ2-4, with D hard to call. The CDR3 has 11 residues. Germline-derived CDR1 and CDR2 are GTSNPN and SVGIG (reference sequence). The germline V and J ends were trimmed by 0 bases and 9 bases, with 6 bases remaining between them. The CDR3 loop reads CAWSVNRIQYF. The CDR3 DNA sequence: TGTGCCTGGAGTGTAAATCGCATTCAGTACTTC.

V and J are TRBV6-5 and TRBJ2-7; D may be TRBD1 (6 bases). Germline V gene lookup returns CDR1 MNHEY and CDR2 SVGAGI. V dropped 5 bases and J dropped 6 bases, with 11 bases sitting between them. The CDR3 covers 12 residues. The CDR3 reads CASSNTGSEQYF. The CDR3 coding sequence is TGTGCCAGCAGTAACACAGGGTCCGAGCAGTACTTC.

The sample holds a few counts of this clonotype. The genes are TRBV5-4 and TRBJ1-1; D gene ambiguous. This CDR3 is built from 13 residues. Trimming shortened V by 9 bases and J by 1 base, and 13 bases separated the two germline ends. The germline gives CDR1 SGHNT, CDR2 YYREEE (reference sequence). The CDR3 bases are TGTGCCACTGCTCGGGCGAAGAACACTGAAGCTTTCTTT. Translated, it gives CATARAKNTEAFF.

The rearrangement joins TRBV9 to TRBJ1-3, with TRBD1 as a possible D gene (5 bases). The CDR3 length is 13 residues. Germline values: CDR1 SGDLS, CDR2 YYNGEE. The V end was cut by 2 bases, the J end by 7 bases, with 10 bases between. CDR3 coding DNA: TGTGCCAGCAGCGTTTGGGGCGGCAACACCATATATTTT. Encoded protein: CASSVWGGNTIYF.

The genes are TRBV7-9 and TRBJ2-3; 11 bases map to TRBD2. The V gene end was trimmed by 5 bases and the J gene end by 2 bases; junction bases not matched to a gene: 9. Germline V gives CDR1 SEHNR, CDR2 FQNEAQ (reference sequence). The length of the CDR3 is 17 residues. As DNA, the CDR3 is TGTGCCAGCAGCCCGATACTAGCGGGGGAGAACACAGATACGCAGTATTTT. Translating it yields CASSPILAGENTDTQYF.

V usage is TRBV12-3 or TRBV12-4 and J usage is TRBJ2-7, with 7 positions matching TRBD2. The V gene end was trimmed by 3 bases and the J gene end by 2 bases; junction bases not matched to a gene: 1. The CDR3 is made up of 13 amino acids. CDR3 sequence (DNA): TGTGCCAGCAGTTTCGCGGGGGCCTACGAGCAGTACTTC. Protein product: CASSFAGAYEQYF.

This clonotype was seen repeatedly, ten times or more. The chain is built from TRBV6-5 and TRBJ2-5; TRBD1 matches 8 bases. Per germline, CDR1 MNHEY and CDR2 SVGAGI. This CDR3 comprises 13 residues. V dropped 3 bases and J dropped 10; count of bases not matched to a gene: 7. CDR3 coding DNA: TGTGCCAGCAGTTATCGACAGGGGATCATCCAGTACTTC. Protein product: CASSYRQGIIQYF.

This clonotype was detected only a few times. The chain links TRBV5-1 to TRBJ2-7; 9 bases align to TRBD2. With 4 bases clipped from V and 2 bases from J, the junction kept 7 bases outside the gene matches. The germline gives CDR1 SGHRS, CDR2 YFSETQ. The CDR3 is 15 residues long. The CDR3 protein is CASSPSSGGAYEQYF. The CDR3 bases are TGCGCCAGCAGCCCGAGTAGCGGGGGAGCCTACGAGCAGTACTTC.

This clonotype has only a few counts. The rearrangement links TRBV4-3 to TRBJ2-2; no firm D call. V dropped 1 base and J dropped 11 bases, with 17 bases sitting between them. Germline V gene lookup returns CDR1 LGHNA and CDR2 YSLEER. CDR3 length: 15 residues. The CDR3 region has the DNA TGCGCCAGCAGCCAAGCTTCAGTTCCAATCGGAGAGCTGTTTTTT. Protein product: CASSQASVPIGELFF.

This clonotype was seen many times. The junction departs from the called germline gene at one end, perhaps through a read error. V and J are TRBV19 and TRBJ2-1; TRBD1 might be the D (5 bases). The CDR3 has 17 amino acids. The germline CDR1 and CDR2 sequences are LNHDA and SQIVND (reference sequence). CDR3 nucleotides: TGTGCCAGTAGCGGGTTTCTAGACAGAACCTCCAACAATGAGCAGTTCTTC. Translating it yields CASSGFLDRTSNNEQFF.

This clonotype was seen a few times. This sequence joins TRBV30 and TRBJ2-3, with 11 bases aligning to TRBD2. V was pared by 5 bases and J by 5 bases, with 3 bases of the junction left unmatched. Germline V CDR1 and CDR2: GTSNPN, SVGIG (reference sequence). The CDR3 totals 13 residues. CDR3 in DNA: TGTGCCTGGCTAGCGGGGGGTGGAGATACGCAGTATTTT. The encoded protein is CAWLAGGGDTQYF.

The rearrangement links TRBV9 to TRBJ2-5; perhaps TRBD2 as D (5 bases). CDR1 and CDR2 from the germline V gene are SGDLS and YYNGEE. This CDR3 region has 14 residues. Trimming took off 0 bases at V and 3 bases at J, with 9 bases between the two ends. The CDR3 region is CASSVDGVEETQYF. In nucleotides, the CDR3 is TGTGCCAGCAGCGTAGACGGGGTGGAAGAGACCCAGTACTTC.

This chain uses TRBV7-2 with TRBJ1-1; 7 nucleotides agree with TRBD1. The J segment lost 1 base and the V segment lost 5 bases, leaving 7 bases of the junction unmatched. The CDR3 has 15 residues. Germline CDR1 and CDR2: SGHTA and FQGNSA. The CDR3 is CASSPMGQRNTEAFF. CDR3 nucleotides: TGTGCCAGCAGCCCGATGGGACAGAGGAACACTGAAGCTTTCTTT.

This clonotype was seen a few times. The V gene is TRBV7-2, the J gene TRBJ1-2; 7 nucleotides align to TRBD1. This CDR3 spans 11 amino acids. J was trimmed by 7 bases and V by 6 bases; bases with no gene match: 2. Germline V gene data show CDR1 as SGHTA and CDR2 as FQGNSA. CDR3 coding DNA: TGTGCCAGCAGAGGGACAGTTGGCTACACCTTC. Protein sequence: CASRGTVGYTF.